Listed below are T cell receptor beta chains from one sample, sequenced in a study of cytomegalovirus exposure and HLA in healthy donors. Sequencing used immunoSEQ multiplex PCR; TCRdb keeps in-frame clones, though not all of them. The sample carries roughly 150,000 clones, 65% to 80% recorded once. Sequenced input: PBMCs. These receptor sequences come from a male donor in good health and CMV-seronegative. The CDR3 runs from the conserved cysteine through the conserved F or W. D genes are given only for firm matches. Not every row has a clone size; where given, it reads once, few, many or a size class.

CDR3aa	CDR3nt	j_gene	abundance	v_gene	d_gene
CASSHTTGGFSTDTQYF	TGCGCCAGCAGCCACACGACAGGGGGCTTTAGCACAGATACGCAGTATTTT	TRBJ2-3	.	TRBV4-1	TRBD1
CASSAPEYNEQFF	TGTGCCAGCAGCGCCCCTGAGTACAATGAGCAGTTCTTC	TRBJ2-1	.	TRBV11-2	.
CAWRGTSVYF	TGTGCCTGGAGGGGGACTAGTGTGTATTTT	TRBJ2-3	.	TRBV30	TRBD2
CASSQSLSGQGWAYEQYF	TGCGCCAGCAGCCAAAGCTTATCCGGACAGGGCTGGGCCTACGAGCAGTACTTC	TRBJ2-7	.	TRBV4-1	TRBD1
CASSQGGSSGANVLTF	TGTGCCAGCAGCCAAGGAGGGTCGTCTGGGGCCAACGTCCTGACTTTC	TRBJ2-6	.	TRBV28	.
CASNRQTSLANEQFF	TGCGCCAGCAACCGGCAGACTAGTCTTGCCAATGAGCAGTTCTTC	TRBJ2-1	.	TRBV5-1	.
CASSLRTGSSGNTIYF	TGTGCCAGCAGTCTTCGGACAGGGAGCTCTGGAAACACCATATATTTT	TRBJ1-3	.	TRBV5-5	TRBD1
CASSRPGQPQHF	TGTGCCAGCAGTCGGCCGGGTCAGCCCCAGCATTTT	TRBJ1-5	once	TRBV5-5	.
CASSIPGFDQPQHF	TGTGCCAGTAGTATTCCCGGGTTCGATCAGCCCCAGCATTTT	TRBJ1-5	once	TRBV19	.
CASSLDWFPNLGANVLTF	TGTGCCAGCAGTTTAGATTGGTTTCCCAACCTAGGGGCCAACGTCCTGACTTTC	TRBJ2-6	.	TRBV28	.
CASSLDGNRISYEQYF	TGTGCCAGCAGCTTGGATGGTAACAGGATTTCCTACGAGCAGTACTTC	TRBJ2-7	.	TRBV5-4	.
CASSYSRVYEQYF	TGTGCCAGCAGTTACTCTAGAGTGTACGAGCAGTACTTC	TRBJ2-7	.	TRBV6-5	.
CASTRTSGDNEQFF	TGCGCCAGCACCAGGACTAGCGGGGACAATGAGCAGTTCTTC	TRBJ2-1	.	TRBV5-1	TRBD2
CASSFKSGSLETQYF	TGTGCCAGCAGCTTCAAATCAGGAAGTTTGGAGACCCAGTACTTC	TRBJ2-5	.	TRBV5-4	.
CASSPGQYNSPLHF	TGTGCCAGCAGCCCGGGACAGTATAATTCACCCCTCCACTTT	TRBJ1-6	.	TRBV9	TRBD1
CASESPVGHPYEQYF	TGTGCCAGCGAATCTCCCGTCGGACACCCCTACGAGCAGTACTTC	TRBJ2-7	.	TRBV18	.
CASSQVRGLGEQYF	TGTGCCAGCAGCCAAGTCAGGGGGCTAGGTGAGCAGTACTTC	TRBJ2-7	.	TRBV14	TRBD1
CASSLHGGTEAFF	TGTGCCAGCAGCTTACACGGGGGTACTGAAGCTTTCTTT	TRBJ1-1	.	TRBV7-9	.
CASSIISANYGYTF	TGTGCCAGTAGTATAATATCAGCTAACTATGGCTACACCTTC	TRBJ1-2	.	TRBV19	.
CASSEGLAGFGNTGELFF	TGTGCCAGCAGCGAGGGACTAGCGGGGTTTGGGAACACCGGGGAGCTGTTTTTT	TRBJ2-2	.	TRBV9	TRBD2
CASSQPGQGSDTQYF	TGCGCCAGCAGCCAGCCGGGACAGGGGTCAGATACGCAGTATTTT	TRBJ2-3	.	TRBV4-3	TRBD1
CASSKNGQSIYGYTF	TGTGCCAGCAGTAAGAACGGACAGAGCATCTATGGCTACACCTTC	TRBJ1-2	few	TRBV28	.